The entry below describes one T cell receptor beta chain. The data derive from a study of cytomegalovirus exposure and HLA in healthy donors. Each donor's status was that of a healthy bone marrow donor. The study ran its PCR with 60 Vbeta and 13 Jbeta primers. Produced via immunoSEQ multiplex PCR; TCRdb's table is partial and in-frame only. This listing includes about 52,000 clones. The germline gives CDR1 ENHRY, CDR2 SYGVKD. This CDR3 is built from 15 residues. Trimming left V 6 bases short and J 0 bases short, with 14 bases between. Sequencing was carried out using PBMCs. This TCR was sampled from a woman aged 55-69 years in good health and CMV-seropositive. The chain uses TRBV10-3 and TRBJ1-1; maybe TRBD1 (6 bases). The CDR3 nucleotides read TGTGCCATCAGGGACAGTACGGGCATGAACACTGAAGCTTTCTTT. Amino acids: CAIRDSTGMNTEAFF.